Presented here are 10 T cell receptor beta chains from one specimen sequenced in a study of PD-1 blockade in classical Hodgkin lymphoma. After autologous stem cell transplantation all patients relapsed, and prior brentuximab vedotin exposure differed between cohorts. The assay was immunoSEQ multiplex PCR, and TCRdb's table has in-frame clones only and misses some. Among roughly 30,000 clones listed, approximately 87% were seen once. Sample: peripheral blood mononuclear cells (PBMCs), taken before the second cycle of nivolumab. Receptors originate from a human donor with classical Hodgkin lymphoma.

This chain links TRBV11-3 with TRBJ2-1; TRBD2 aligns across 10 bases. The CDR3 has 14 amino acids. Trimming took 5 bases from V and 6 from J; bases not matched to a gene: 4. Looked up from germline, CDR1 is SGHNT and CDR2 is YENEEA. Written as DNA, the CDR3 is TGTGCCAGCAGCGGACAGCGGGAGGGCAATGAGCAGTTCTTC. This gives the protein CASSGQREGNEQFF. Filled out from reference TRBV11-3 and TRBJ2-1, the complete variable domain reads EAGVVQSPRYKIIEKKQPVAFWCNPISGHNTLYWYLQNLGQGPELLIRYENEEAVDDSQLPKDRFSAERLKGVDSTLKIQPAELGDSAVYLCASSGQREGNEQFFGPGTRLTVL.

The chain links TRBV28 to TRBJ2-7; the D call may be TRBD1 or TRBD2 (5 bases each). V was cut by 8 bases and J by 0 bases, with 11 bases left in between. The CDR3 is 13 amino acids. Germline lookup yields CDR1 MDHEN and CDR2 SYDVKM. The CDR3 protein is CASARDASYEQYF. As DNA, the CDR3 is TGTGCCAGCGCCAGGGACGCCTCCTACGAGCAGTACTTC.

CDR3 in amino acids: CASSQDQGGEQYF. The CDR3 nucleotides are TGCGCCAGCAGCCAAGATCAGGGGGGGGAGCAGTACTTC. J is TRBJ2-7 and V is TRBV4-1; D tentatively reads TRBD1 or TRBD2 (7 bases each). Germline CDR1 and CDR2: MGHRA and YSYEKL. The V end lost 0 bases, the J end lost 7 bases, and 10 bases lay between the germline ends. The CDR3 length is 13 residues.

The V and J genes are TRBV7-2 and TRBJ2-4; 7 bases are shared with TRBD1. J gave up 0 bases and V 5 bases, and 7 bases lay outside the gene matches. CDR1 is SGHTA, CDR2 FQGNSA, per germline. The CDR3 contains 16 residues. Here the CDR3 reads CASSPGTAIAKNIQYF. The CDR3 region has the DNA TGTGCCAGCAGCCCCGGGACAGCCATAGCCAAAAACATTCAGTACTTC.

This chain uses TRBV30 with TRBJ1-2, with 7 nucleotides matching TRBD1. This CDR3 has 13 residues. J gave up 1 base and V 8 bases, and 7 bases lay outside the gene matches. Germline V gives CDR1 GTSNPN, CDR2 SVGIG (reference sequence). The CDR3 spells CALQGQINYGYTF. The CDR3 DNA reads as TGTGCCCTCCAGGGACAGATTAACTATGGCTACACCTTC.

The chain uses TRBV19 and TRBJ1-5; 9 bases are shared with TRBD1. Trimming at V came to 4 bases and at J to 2 bases, leaving 6 bases not matched to a gene. The CDR3 contains 16 residues. Per the germline V gene, CDR1 is LNHDA and CDR2 is SQIVND (reference sequence). In nucleotides, the CDR3 is TGTGCCAGTAGTAAGGACAGGGGTTGGGGCAATCAGCCCCAGCATTTT. As protein: CASSKDRGWGNQPQHF. Full variable domain (remainder filled in from reference TRBV19 and TRBJ1-5): DGGITQSPKYLFRKEGQNVTLSCEQNLNHDAMYWYRQDPGQGLRLIYYSQIVNDFQKGDIAEGYSVSREKKESFPLTVTSAQKNPTAFYLCASSKDRGWGNQPQHFGDGTRLSIL.

The chain couples TRBV10-3 to TRBJ2-7, with 11 bases identical to TRBD1. Germline assignment: CDR1 ENHRY and CDR2 SYGVKD. The ends lost 6 bases at V and 6 bases at J; junction bases unmatched: 1. CDR3 length: 12 residues. The CDR3 sequence is CAISGQGAEQYV. As DNA, the CDR3 is TGTGCCATCAGCGGACAGGGGGCCGAGCAGTACGTC.

The chain is built from TRBV18 and TRBJ1-4; tentatively, D is TRBD1 (5 bases). The V gene lost 3 bases and the J gene lost 8 bases, with 16 bases spanning the gap. This CDR3 is built from 15 residues. Germline V lookup: CDR1 KGHSH, CDR2 LQKENI. The DNA for the CDR3 is TGTGCCAGCTCACCCCGGGGAGGGGTTAGAGAAAAACTGTTTTTT. This sequence encodes CASSPRGGVREKLFF.

The V call is TRBV6-6, the J call TRBJ2-1; 12 nucleotides match TRBD2. The CDR3 runs to 14 residues. The germline CDR1 and CDR2 sequences are MNHNY and SVGAGI (reference sequence). Trimming removed 4 bases from V and 6 bases from J; junction bases left unmatched: 1. CDR3 protein: CASSSSGGANEQFF. The CDR3 DNA is TGTGCCAGCAGTTCTAGCGGGGGGGCCAATGAGCAGTTCTTC.

As regards this clone: Compared with germline, one end of the junction differs, possibly owing to a read error. Other DNA sequences in this sample translate to the same CDR3. The chain carries TRBV6-5 and TRBJ1-2, with D perhaps TRBD1 (5 bases). The V gene's germline CDR1 is MNHEY and CDR2 SVGAGI. The CDR3 is made up of 16 amino acids. DNA of the CDR3: TGTGCCAGTAGTTACACTGTCCCAGGGTCTAACTATGGCTACACCTTC. This codes for CASSYTVPGSNYGYTF.